Below, 13 T cell receptor beta chains from the same sample are listed, as sequenced in a study of blood T cell repertoires in COVID-19 (dated by TCRdb to about 2020). Library prep was done by the immunoSEQ multiplex PCR assay. Entries here come from immuneACCESS through TCRdb and include only in-frame sequences with V and J called. Some clones fail to appear in such tables; in the studies checked, an unresolved V gene covers under half of the shortfall, and the cause of the remainder is unknown. The sample profile shows about 330,000 clones; over 80% of them were found once. The ten largest clonotypes hold roughly 8.9% of the sample. The specimen was peripheral blood. The receptors here all came from a man younger than 40 with COVID-19, enrolled during active disease.

This clone occurred once. The chain recombines TRBV4-1 with TRBJ1-1, with D possibly matching TRBD1 (5 bases). Germline-derived CDR1 and CDR2 are MGHRA and YSYEKL. This CDR3 region has 13 residues. Trimming took off 7 bases at V and 2 bases at J, with 11 bases between the two ends. CDR3 DNA: TGCGCCAGCACTAGGGGTCTAAACACTGAAGCTTTCTTT. It translates to CASTRGLNTEAFF.

In regard to this clone: The sample carries other DNA sequences with the same CDR3. V and J are TRBV6-1 and TRBJ2-5, with a weak D call TRBD1 (5 bases). The germline CDR1 and CDR2 sequences are MNHNS and SASEGT. V lost 2 bases and J lost 4, with 5 bases in between. This CDR3 spans 12 amino acids. The CDR3 reads CASSERGETQYF. CDR3 DNA: TGTGCCAGCAGTGAAAGGGGAGAGACCCAGTACTTC.

This chain connects TRBV28 to TRBJ1-5, with a weak D call TRBD1 (6 bases). This CDR3 has 16 amino acids. Deletions cut 5 bases from V and 0 bases from J, with 14 bases between. Per germline, CDR1 MDHEN and CDR2 SYDVKM. CDR3 amino acids: CASSRIGQYSNQPQHF. Written as DNA, the CDR3 is TGTGCCAGCAGTCGAATCGGACAGTATAGCAATCAGCCCCAGCATTTT.

The DNA of the CDR3 is TGTGCCAGCAGTTTATATTCCATAGAGACCCAGTACTTC. Its protein product is CASSLYSIETQYF. This rearrangement joins TRBV28 to TRBJ2-5, with D unresolved. V shed 1 base and J shed 4 bases, with 7 bases lying between them. The CDR3 runs to 13 residues. Germline CDR1 is MDHEN and CDR2 is SYDVKM.

The DNA for the CDR3 is TGTGCCTCATGCCCCGGACAGGGCAGTCGCTACACCTTC. Protein: CASCPGQGSRYTF. The chain uses TRBV28 and TRBJ1-2, with TRBD1 matching over 8 bases. Unmatched junction bases numbered 14, after V lost 11 bases and J lost 9 bases. From germline, CDR1 is MDHEN and CDR2 SYDVKM. The CDR3 length is 13 residues.

This clone was picked up one time. The chain combines TRBV30 with TRBJ1-1; D might be TRBD1 (6 bases). This CDR3 has 12 residues. Germline CDR1 is GTSNPN and CDR2 is SVGIG (reference sequence). V was trimmed by 2 bases and J by 3 bases, leaving 7 bases between them. CDR3 amino acids: CAWSTGHTEAFF. The CDR3 DNA is TGTGCCTGGAGTACAGGGCACACTGAAGCTTTCTTT.

J is TRBJ2-7 and V is TRBV30; 7 bases match TRBD1. The CDR3 runs to 15 residues. V lost 2 bases to trimming and J lost 7 bases; unmatched junction nucleotides: 14. CDR1 is GTSNPN and CDR2 is SVGIG in the germline V gene (reference sequence). The CDR3: CAWSFLSGTVGEQYF. DNA for the CDR3: TGTGCCTGGAGTTTTTTGTCCGGGACAGTAGGGGAGCAGTACTTC.

Only one count was recorded for this clone. CDR3 bases: TGTGCCAGCAGCTGGGCGGGAGGGAACGCAGATACGCAGTATTTT. It codes for CASSWAGGNADTQYF. The gene calls are TRBV11-3 and TRBJ2-3; TRBD2 matches at 9 bases. V shed 4 bases and J 4 bases; nucleotides not matched to a gene: 6. The CDR3 consists of 15 residues. Germline V gives CDR1 SGHNT, CDR2 YENEEA.

This chain uses TRBV25-1 with TRBJ1-2; D perhaps matches TRBD1 (6 bases). The CDR3 totals 15 residues. Trimming left V 5 bases short and J 4 bases short, with 17 bases between. The germline V gene has CDR1 MGHDK and CDR2 SYGVNS. The CDR3 coding sequence is TGTGCCAGCAGTCCATCACAGGGTCGGGGCTATGGCTACACCTTC. This translates into CASSPSQGRGYGYTF.

The chain joins TRBV29-1 to TRBJ2-3, with 12 bases identical to TRBD2. With 4 bases clipped from V and 4 bases from J, the junction kept 3 bases outside the gene matches. Germline V lookup: CDR1 SQVTM, CDR2 ANQGSEA. The CDR3 length is 14 residues. CDR3 sequence reads: CSVVLAGGPDTQYF. The CDR3 DNA follows: TGCAGCGTTGTCCTAGCGGGGGGGCCAGATACGCAGTATTTT.

This clone was detected once. The genes are TRBV27 and TRBJ1-6, with 8 bases aligning to TRBD1. CDR1 is MNHEY, CDR2 SMNVEV, per germline (reference sequence). After removal of 0 bases from V and 5 bases from J, the junction contained 12 bases not matched to a gene. The CDR3 has 19 residues. The CDR3 loop is CASSLSSRSQGAHNSPLHF. CDR3 coding DNA: TGTGCCAGCAGTTTATCGAGTCGGTCGCAGGGGGCCCATAATTCACCCCTCCACTTT.

The genes are TRBV6-2 or TRBV6-3 and TRBJ2-7; D is undetermined. With 0 bases removed from V and 1 base from J, the gap between germline ends came to 10 bases. Germline-derived CDR1 and CDR2 are MNHEY and SVGEGT. The CDR3 length is 15 residues. CDR3 nucleotide sequence: TGTGCCAGCAGTTACTCGATACTACGGTCCTACGAGCAGTACTTC. Protein product: CASSYSILRSYEQYF.

The chain recombines TRBV2 with TRBJ1-3; the D gene is possibly TRBD1 (5 bases). V lost 7 bases and J 0 bases, leaving 16 bases between the germline ends. The V gene's germline CDR1 is SNHLY and CDR2 FYNNEI. CDR3 length equals 16 residues. CDR3 in DNA: TGTGCCAGCAAAGGGGAAAAATCATCCTCTGGAAACACCATATATTTT. This translates into CASKGEKSSSGNTIYF.